Detailed here is one TCR beta chain. The sample originates from a study of blood T cell repertoires in COVID-19. CDR1 and CDR2 from the germline V gene are SGHKS and YYEKEE (reference sequence). V lost 2 bases, J lost 9 bases, and 23 bases lay in between. The CDR3 spans 16 residues. Only in-frame clones appear in the TCRdb table, and some are missing; sequencing was by immunoSEQ multiplex PCR. The sample lists some 320,000 clones; 85% were seen once. Material: PBMCs or T cells enriched from blood (not recorded which). This TCR was recovered from a woman in her 30s who had been exposed to COVID-19. The chain recombines TRBV5-5 with TRBJ1-2; D gene unclear. The CDR3 DNA is TGTGCCAGCAGCTTAAATATCCGGGGAGCCTATGAAAGCTACACCTTC. Translation: CASSLNIRGAYESYTF.